This T cell receptor beta chain is drawn from a study of CXCR4 blockade with PD-1 therapy in pancreatic cancer (dated by TCRdb to the late 2010s). For the study in its entirety: The study combined multiplex immunohistochemistry and TCRbeta immunosequencing of resected pancreatic ductal adenocarcinoma with ex vivo slice culture testing PD-1 and CXCR4 blockade. Two geographically distinct regions were TCR-sequenced from each of roughly six tumors to assess intratumoral heterogeneity.

TCRbeta CDR3 regions were immunosequenced from extracted DNA using the immunoSEQ Assay at Adaptive Biotechnologies. In the original analysis: To quantify the absolute abundance of each unique TCRbeta CDR3, sequences were collapsed and filtered. Clonality was defined as 1 minus Pielou's evenness, computed on productive in-frame rearrangements only. For regional overlap, the top 100 nucleotide rearrangements were followed across paired samples, and the Morisita index was used to compare paired samples against unrelated samples. Convergence of nucleotide rearrangements onto identical amino acid sequences was assessed with the immunoSEQ Rearrangement Details tool. Drawn from immuneACCESS, this table holds only the in-frame rearrangements with V and J called that TCRdb kept. Clones are partly lost; checked studies trace under half to an unresolved V gene and leave the rest unexplained. That table furnishes V, J and clone size, whereas the DNA furnished D and trimming. This sample gives thousands of clones in total; less than 50% of them show up just once. Clones ranked in the top ten supply about 7.5% of the sample.

The archived tumor blocks came from patients who had not received neoadjuvant therapy before resection. In the preserved-tissue arm, the study used roughly 33 surgical resection samples taken from over 20 pancreatic ductal adenocarcinoma patients who had not previously been treated. For the resection arm, ten 5-micron curls of FFPE tumor adjacent to the multiplex immunohistochemistry slide were used for DNA extraction. What the authors observed across the whole study: Because only TCRbeta chains were sequenced, true antigen-specificity overlap among convergent dominant clones remained unconfirmed while awaiting paired alpha-beta single-cell sequencing. The frequency of each amino acid clone correlated strongly with the number of distinct nucleotide rearrangements encoding that clone, suggesting convergent selection driven by common tumor antigens. Although tumors showed clonal expansion, with a mean productive clonality of about 0.15 compared with 0.04 to 0.06 in healthy blood, clonality was not correlated with survival.

Turning to this clone: Its antigen is currently not known. No base qualities exist here, and no much larger clone lies one base off it.

V was cut back by 5 bases and J by 0 bases, leaving a gap of 7 bases between them. Based on the germline V gene (reference sequence), the CDR1 and CDR2 sequences are LNHDA and SQIVND. Its CDR3 holds 13 amino acids, cysteine through phenylalanine. Only CDR3 DNA remains: 39 bases, in frame from the first base. The sample was tumor tissue. Recombination joined TRBV19 with TRBJ1-1; no D gene call is confident. This receptor was identified in a human donor with pancreatic ductal adenocarcinoma. The nucleotide sequence is TGTGCCAGTAGTCCATCTATGAACACTGAAGCTTTCTTT. Translation gives CASSPSMNTEAFF.